Described below is a single T cell receptor (beta chain) sequence and its context. Antigen: not known. At one boundary the junction diverges from the germline segment, which might be a read error. This CDR3 comprises 14 residues. This record belongs to a study of identical twins. Study-wide results and limits: Fewer insertions were carried by abundant cord blood beta clonotypes, but none was seen in memory repertoires. Low generation probability was overrepresented in out-of-frame alpha sequences shared by twins. Models underestimated how often monozygotic twins shared out-of-frame TCR alpha.

Each cDNA held unique molecular identifiers, and template switching gave it a universal primer site. MiXCR, applied by TCRdb to the 5' RACE reads, yields one record per CDR3 protein. The table has about 240,000 distinct CDR3 sequences, more than 9% seen once. The chain couples TRBV12-3 or TRBV12-4 to TRBJ2-1, with 11 bases lining up with TRBD2. This clonotype originated in a man aged 45 to 65 in good health. The sample was memory T cells sorted from blood. Written as DNA, the CDR3 is TGTGCCACCAGTAGCGGGAGGGCCGGTAATGAGCAGTTCTTC. Translating gives CATSSGRAGNEQFF.